One sample yielded the 10 T cell receptor beta chains listed below, sequenced in a study of regulatory T cells in long-lasting Graves disease. iRepertoire HTBI primers and Arm-PCR of CDR3 regions built TCR beta libraries. TCRdb recomputed calls from the multiplex PCR reads with MiXCR, one row per CDR3 protein. Of fewer than 350,000 distinct CDR3 sequences listed, over 15% are singletons. Time point indicated: newly diagnosed GD, antithyroid drugs for less than 3 months. Construction of the TCR library relied on RNA isolated from PBMCs. The material sequenced was peripheral blood mononuclear cells (PBMCs), taken at new diagnosis, from a patient treated with antithyroid drugs. These receptors were collected from a female donor with Graves disease.

This clonotype has at least ten counts. The genes are TRBV24-1 and TRBJ2-1, with 14 nucleotides matching TRBD2. The CDR3 loop spans 17 amino acids. With 5 bases clipped from V and 3 bases from J, the junction kept 5 bases outside the gene matches. CDR1 is KGHDR, CDR2 SFDVKD, per germline. CDR3 sequence (DNA): TGTGCCACCAGTGCCCTTGGACTAGCGGGAGGCTACAATGAGCAGTTCTTC. Its translation is CATSALGLAGGYNEQFF.

This clonotype appeared many times. The DNA for the CDR3 is TGTGCCAGCAGCGTGACAGGGGGCGCGGTGGGGGAGACCCAGTACTTC. Translation: CASSVTGGAVGETQYF. The chain has TRBV9 and TRBJ2-5, with 10 nucleotides matching TRBD1. The CDR3 totals 16 residues. Losses at the gene ends were 2 bases for V and 5 bases for J; bases not matched to a gene: 9. The germline V gene encodes CDR1 SGDLS and CDR2 YYNGEE.

A few counts support this clonotype. This chain joins TRBV7-2 and TRBJ2-1; a possible D gene is TRBD2 (6 bases). V was cut by 4 bases and J by 6 bases, with 19 bases left in between. Per germline, CDR1 SGHTA and CDR2 FQGNSA. This CDR3 contains 16 residues. CDR3 nucleotides: TGTGCCAGCAGCTCAGATCAGGCTAGCGCCACCAATGAGCAGTTCTTC. Translated: CASSSDQASATNEQFF.

This clonotype was detected ten times or more. This chain connects TRBV7-2 to TRBJ2-1; a possible D gene is TRBD1 (6 bases). Trimming shortened V by 5 bases and J by 4 bases, and 15 bases separated the two germline ends. CDR3 size: 15 residues. CDR1 SGHTA and CDR2 FQGNSA come from the germline V gene. CDR3 nucleotides: TGTGCCAGCAGCCTTCCTAAAGGGGGATACAATGAGCAGTTCTTC. Protein: CASSLPKGGYNEQFF.

Regarding this clonotype: This likely reflects a read error, since a far larger clone is one base away. The chain couples TRBV7-9 to TRBJ2-7; 11 nucleotides agree with TRBD2. The closer fit of TRBJ2-5 to the DNA end suggests the J call may be wrong. Germline V gene lookup returns CDR1 SEHNR and CDR2 FQNEAQ (reference sequence). There are 14 residues in the CDR3. CDR3 protein: CASSLAGGEGTQYF. The CDR3 DNA follows: TGTGCCAGCAGTTTAGCGGGAGGGGAAGGGACCCAGTACTTC.

Notes on this clonotype: A read error may produce the germline difference seen at one junction end. V is TRBV19 and J is TRBJ1-1; no firm D call. The CDR3 has 13 amino acids. Germline CDR1 LNHDA, CDR2 SQIVND (reference sequence). DNA of the CDR3: TGTTCCAGTAGTACCTTGGCAACTAGCGAAGCTTTCTTT. It yields the protein CSSSTLATSEAFF.

This clonotype was seen ten or more times. The CDR3 sequence is CASSSRGSNQPQHF. CDR3 nucleotides: TGTGCCAGCTCCTCTCGGGGTAGCAATCAGCCCCAGCATTTT. The V gene is TRBV18, the J gene TRBJ1-5, with D uncertain. Per germline, CDR1 KGHSH and CDR2 LQKENI. V was pared by 6 bases and J by 0 bases, with 9 bases between. The CDR3 sequence is 14 residues long. The complete variable domain, with remaining parts taken from reference TRBV18 and TRBJ1-5, reads NAGVMQNPRHLVRRRGQEARLRCSPMKGHSHVYWYRQLPEEGLKFMVYLQKENIIDESGMPKERFSAEFPKEGPSILRIQQVVRGDSAAYFCASSSRGSNQPQHFGDGTRLSIL.

The rearrangement links TRBV24-1 to TRBJ2-1, with 8 bases matching TRBD2. Germline CDR1 is KGHDR and CDR2 is SFDVKD. The V segment lost 3 bases and the J segment 6 bases; nucleotides outside the gene matches: 9. The CDR3 runs 16 residues. CDR3 nucleotides: TGTGCCACCAGTGATCGCACGCCGGGACTAGTCAATGAGCAGTTCTTC. Translated, it gives CATSDRTPGLVNEQFF.

This clonotype was seen many times. V gene TRBV3-1 combines with J gene TRBJ2-3; TRBD2 matches 7 bases. Looked up from germline, CDR1 is LGHDT and CDR2 is YNNKEL (reference sequence). CDR3 length: 16 residues. With 10 bases clipped from V and 1 base from J, the junction kept 14 bases outside the gene matches. This CDR3 reads CATSAREGLGTDTQYF. CDR3 DNA sequence: TGTGCCACCTCAGCCCGCGAAGGACTAGGCACAGATACGCAGTATTTT.

This clonotype was seen ten or more times. The chain is built from TRBV5-1 and TRBJ2-6, with D perhaps matching TRBD1 or TRBD2 (6 bases each). The germline V gene has CDR1 SGHRS and CDR2 YFSETQ. Trimming removed 3 bases at V and 3 bases at J, with 13 bases between. The CDR3 length is 16 residues. The CDR3 DNA reads as TGCGCCAGCAGCTCGATCGGGGGCTATGGGGCCAACGTCCTGACTTTC. This codes for CASSSIGGYGANVLTF.